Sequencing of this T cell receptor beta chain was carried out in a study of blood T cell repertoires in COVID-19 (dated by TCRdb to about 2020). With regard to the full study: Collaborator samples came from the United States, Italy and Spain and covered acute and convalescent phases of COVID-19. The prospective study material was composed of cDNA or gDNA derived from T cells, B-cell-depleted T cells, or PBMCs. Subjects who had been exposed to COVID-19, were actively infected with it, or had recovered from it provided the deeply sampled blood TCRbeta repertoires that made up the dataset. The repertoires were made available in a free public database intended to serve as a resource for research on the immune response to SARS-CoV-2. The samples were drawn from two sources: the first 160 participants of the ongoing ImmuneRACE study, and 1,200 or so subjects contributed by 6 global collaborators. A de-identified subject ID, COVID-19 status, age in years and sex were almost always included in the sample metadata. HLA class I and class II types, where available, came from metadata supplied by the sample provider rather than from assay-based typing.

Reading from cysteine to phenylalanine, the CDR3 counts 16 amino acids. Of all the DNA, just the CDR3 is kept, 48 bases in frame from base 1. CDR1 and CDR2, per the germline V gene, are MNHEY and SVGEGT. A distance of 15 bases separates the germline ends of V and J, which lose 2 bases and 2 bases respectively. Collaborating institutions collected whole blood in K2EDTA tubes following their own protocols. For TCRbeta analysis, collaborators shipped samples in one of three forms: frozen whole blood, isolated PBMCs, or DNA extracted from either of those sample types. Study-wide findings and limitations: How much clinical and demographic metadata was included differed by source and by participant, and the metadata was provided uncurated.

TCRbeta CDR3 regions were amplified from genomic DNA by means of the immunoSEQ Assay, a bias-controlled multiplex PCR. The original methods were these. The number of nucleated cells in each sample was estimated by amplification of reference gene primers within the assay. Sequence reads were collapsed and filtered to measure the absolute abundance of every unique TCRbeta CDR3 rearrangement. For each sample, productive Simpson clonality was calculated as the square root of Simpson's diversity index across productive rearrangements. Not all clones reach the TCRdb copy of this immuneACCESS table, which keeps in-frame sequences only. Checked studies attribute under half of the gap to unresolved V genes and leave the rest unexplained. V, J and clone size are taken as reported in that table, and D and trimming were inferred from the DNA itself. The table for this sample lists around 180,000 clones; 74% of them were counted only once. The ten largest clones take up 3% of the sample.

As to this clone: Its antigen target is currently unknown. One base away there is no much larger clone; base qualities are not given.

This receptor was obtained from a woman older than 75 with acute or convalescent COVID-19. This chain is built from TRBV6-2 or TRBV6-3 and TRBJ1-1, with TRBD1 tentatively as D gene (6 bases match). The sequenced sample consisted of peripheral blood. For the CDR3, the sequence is CASSYHNTGRNTEAFF. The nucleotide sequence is TGTGCCAGCAGTTACCATAACACAGGGCGAAACACTGAAGCTTTCTTT.